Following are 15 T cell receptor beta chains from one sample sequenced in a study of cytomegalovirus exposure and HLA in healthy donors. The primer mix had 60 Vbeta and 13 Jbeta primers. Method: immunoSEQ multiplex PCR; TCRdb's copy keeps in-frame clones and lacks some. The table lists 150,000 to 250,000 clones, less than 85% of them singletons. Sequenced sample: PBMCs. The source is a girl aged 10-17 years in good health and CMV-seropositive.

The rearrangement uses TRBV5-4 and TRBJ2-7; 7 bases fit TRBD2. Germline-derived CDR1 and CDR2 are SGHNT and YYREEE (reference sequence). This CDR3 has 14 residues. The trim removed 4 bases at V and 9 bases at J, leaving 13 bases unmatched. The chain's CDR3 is CASSLGLEGPGQYF. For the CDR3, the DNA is TGTGCCAGCAGCCTTGGACTAGAGGGGCCGGGGCAGTACTTC.

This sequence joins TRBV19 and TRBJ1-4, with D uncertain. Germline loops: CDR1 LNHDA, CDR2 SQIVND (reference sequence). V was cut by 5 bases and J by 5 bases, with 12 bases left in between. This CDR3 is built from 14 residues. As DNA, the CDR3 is TGTGCCAGTAGTTTGATGGGCGGGAATGAAAAACTGTTTTTT. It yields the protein CASSLMGGNEKLFF. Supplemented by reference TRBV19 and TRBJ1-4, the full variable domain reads DGGITQSPKYLFRKEGQNVTLSCEQNLNHDAMYWYRQDPGQGLRLIYYSQIVNDFQKGDIAEGYSVSREKKESFPLTVTSAQKNPTAFYLCASSLMGGNEKLFFGSGTQLSVL.

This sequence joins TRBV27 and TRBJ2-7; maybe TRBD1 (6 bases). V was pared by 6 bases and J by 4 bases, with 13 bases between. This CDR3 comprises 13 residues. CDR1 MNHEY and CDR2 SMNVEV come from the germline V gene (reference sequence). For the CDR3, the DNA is TGTGCCAGCAGAAACAGGGAATCGTACGAGCAGTACTTC. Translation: CASRNRESYEQYF.

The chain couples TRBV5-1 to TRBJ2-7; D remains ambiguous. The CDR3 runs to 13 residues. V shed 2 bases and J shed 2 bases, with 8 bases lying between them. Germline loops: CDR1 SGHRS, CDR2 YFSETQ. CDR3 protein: CASSFGTAYEQYF. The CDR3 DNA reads TGCGCCAGCAGCTTCGGCACAGCCTACGAGCAGTACTTC. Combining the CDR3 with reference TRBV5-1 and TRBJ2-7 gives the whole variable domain KAGVTQTPRYLIKTRGQQVTLSCSPISGHRSVSWYQQTPGQGLQFLFEYFSETQRNKGNFPGRFSGRQFSNSRSEMNVSTLELGDSALYLCASSFGTAYEQYFGPGTRLTVT.

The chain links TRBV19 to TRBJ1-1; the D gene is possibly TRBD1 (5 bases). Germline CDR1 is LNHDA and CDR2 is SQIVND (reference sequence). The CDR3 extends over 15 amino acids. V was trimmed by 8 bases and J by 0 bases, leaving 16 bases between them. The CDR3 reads CASGWRGELNTEAFF. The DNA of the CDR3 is TGTGCCAGTGGGTGGAGGGGCGAACTGAACACTGAAGCTTTCTTT.

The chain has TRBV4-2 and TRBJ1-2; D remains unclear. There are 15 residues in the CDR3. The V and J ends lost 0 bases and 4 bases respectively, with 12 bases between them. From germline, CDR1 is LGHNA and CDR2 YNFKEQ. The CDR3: CASSQEIRGSYGYTF. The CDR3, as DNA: TGTGCCAGCAGCCAAGAGATAAGAGGGAGCTATGGCTACACCTTC.

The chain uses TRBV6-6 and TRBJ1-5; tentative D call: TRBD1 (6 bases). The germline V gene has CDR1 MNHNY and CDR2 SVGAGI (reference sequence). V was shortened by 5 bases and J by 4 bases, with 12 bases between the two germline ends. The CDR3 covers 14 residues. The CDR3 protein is CASSLQGRNQPQHF. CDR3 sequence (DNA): TGTGCCAGCAGTCTACAGGGAAGGAATCAGCCCCAGCATTTT.

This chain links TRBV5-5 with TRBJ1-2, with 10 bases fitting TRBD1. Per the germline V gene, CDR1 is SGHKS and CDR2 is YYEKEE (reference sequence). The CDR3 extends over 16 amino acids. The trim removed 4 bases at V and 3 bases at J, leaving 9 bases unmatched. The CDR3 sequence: CASSPGQGLSHYGYTF. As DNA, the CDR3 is TGTGCCAGCAGCCCGGGACAGGGGTTGTCTCACTATGGCTACACCTTC. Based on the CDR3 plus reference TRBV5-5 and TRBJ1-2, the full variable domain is DAGVTQSPTHLIKTRGQQVTLRCSPISGHKSVSWYQQVLGQGPQFIFQYYEKEERGRGNFPDRFSARQFPNYSSELNVNALLLGDSALYLCASSPGQGLSHYGYTFGSGTRLTVV.

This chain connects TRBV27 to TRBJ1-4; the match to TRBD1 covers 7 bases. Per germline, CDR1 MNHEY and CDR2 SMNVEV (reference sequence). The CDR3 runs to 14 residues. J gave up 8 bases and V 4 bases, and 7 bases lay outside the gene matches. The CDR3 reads CASSSRDRGEKLFF. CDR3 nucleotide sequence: TGTGCCAGCAGTTCTCGGGACAGAGGGGAAAAACTGTTTTTT.

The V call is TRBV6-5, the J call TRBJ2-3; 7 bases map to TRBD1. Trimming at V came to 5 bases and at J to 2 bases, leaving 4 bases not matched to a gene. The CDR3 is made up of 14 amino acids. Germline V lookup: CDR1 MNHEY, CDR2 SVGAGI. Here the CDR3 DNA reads TGTGCCAGCAGTCGGGACAGCATCACAGATACGCAGTATTTT. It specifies CASSRDSITDTQYF.

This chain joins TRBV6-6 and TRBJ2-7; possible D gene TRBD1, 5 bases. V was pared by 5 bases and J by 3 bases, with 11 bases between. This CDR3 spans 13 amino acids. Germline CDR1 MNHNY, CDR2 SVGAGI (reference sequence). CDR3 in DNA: TGTGCCAGCAGTCCGACAGCGTACTACGAGCAGTACTTC. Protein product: CASSPTAYYEQYF.

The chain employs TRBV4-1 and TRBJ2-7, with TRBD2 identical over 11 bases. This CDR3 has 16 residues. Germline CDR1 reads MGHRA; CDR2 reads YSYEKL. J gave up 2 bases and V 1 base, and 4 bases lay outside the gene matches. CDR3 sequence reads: CASSQVLAGATYEQYF. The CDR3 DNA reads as TGCGCCAGCAGCCAAGTACTAGCGGGGGCCACCTACGAGCAGTACTTC.

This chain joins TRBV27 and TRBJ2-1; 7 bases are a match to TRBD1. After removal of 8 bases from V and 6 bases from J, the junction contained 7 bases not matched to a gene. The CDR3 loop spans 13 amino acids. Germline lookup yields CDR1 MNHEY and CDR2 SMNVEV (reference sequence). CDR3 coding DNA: TGTGCCAGCGGGGGACAGTCATTCAATGAGCAGTTCTTC. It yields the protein CASGGQSFNEQFF.

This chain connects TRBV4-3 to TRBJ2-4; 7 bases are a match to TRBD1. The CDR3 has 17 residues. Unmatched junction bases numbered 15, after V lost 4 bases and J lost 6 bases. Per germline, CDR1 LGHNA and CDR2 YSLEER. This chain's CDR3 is CASSRNADDRELNIQYF. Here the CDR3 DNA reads TGCGCCAGCAGCCGAAACGCCGACGACAGGGAGTTAAACATTCAGTACTTC.

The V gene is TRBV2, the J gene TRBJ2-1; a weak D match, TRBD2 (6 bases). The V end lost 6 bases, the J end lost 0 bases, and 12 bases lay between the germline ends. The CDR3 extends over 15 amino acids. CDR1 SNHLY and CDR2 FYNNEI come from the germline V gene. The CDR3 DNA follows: TGTGCCAGCAGGGGGGGTGGAGGCTCCTACAATGAGCAGTTCTTC. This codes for CASRGGGGSYNEQFF.